This entry is about one T cell receptor beta chain. The data derive from a study of blood T cell repertoires in COVID-19. Generated by immunoSEQ multiplex PCR, the TCRdb table keeps only in-frame clones and is missing some. The sample shows hundreds of thousands of clones, about 83% of them seen only once. The source of this sequence is a middle-aged woman with active or convalescent COVID-19. Input material: peripheral blood.

The CDR3 bases are TGCGCCAGCAGCCAAGCCGGGGGGAATCAGCCCCAGCATTTT. Encoded protein: CASSQAGGNQPQHF. This chain uses TRBV4-1 with TRBJ1-5, with D possibly matching TRBD1 (5 bases). CDR1 is MGHRA and CDR2 is YSYEKL in the germline V gene. V was pared by 1 base and J by 4 bases, with 8 bases between. The CDR3 extends over 14 amino acids.